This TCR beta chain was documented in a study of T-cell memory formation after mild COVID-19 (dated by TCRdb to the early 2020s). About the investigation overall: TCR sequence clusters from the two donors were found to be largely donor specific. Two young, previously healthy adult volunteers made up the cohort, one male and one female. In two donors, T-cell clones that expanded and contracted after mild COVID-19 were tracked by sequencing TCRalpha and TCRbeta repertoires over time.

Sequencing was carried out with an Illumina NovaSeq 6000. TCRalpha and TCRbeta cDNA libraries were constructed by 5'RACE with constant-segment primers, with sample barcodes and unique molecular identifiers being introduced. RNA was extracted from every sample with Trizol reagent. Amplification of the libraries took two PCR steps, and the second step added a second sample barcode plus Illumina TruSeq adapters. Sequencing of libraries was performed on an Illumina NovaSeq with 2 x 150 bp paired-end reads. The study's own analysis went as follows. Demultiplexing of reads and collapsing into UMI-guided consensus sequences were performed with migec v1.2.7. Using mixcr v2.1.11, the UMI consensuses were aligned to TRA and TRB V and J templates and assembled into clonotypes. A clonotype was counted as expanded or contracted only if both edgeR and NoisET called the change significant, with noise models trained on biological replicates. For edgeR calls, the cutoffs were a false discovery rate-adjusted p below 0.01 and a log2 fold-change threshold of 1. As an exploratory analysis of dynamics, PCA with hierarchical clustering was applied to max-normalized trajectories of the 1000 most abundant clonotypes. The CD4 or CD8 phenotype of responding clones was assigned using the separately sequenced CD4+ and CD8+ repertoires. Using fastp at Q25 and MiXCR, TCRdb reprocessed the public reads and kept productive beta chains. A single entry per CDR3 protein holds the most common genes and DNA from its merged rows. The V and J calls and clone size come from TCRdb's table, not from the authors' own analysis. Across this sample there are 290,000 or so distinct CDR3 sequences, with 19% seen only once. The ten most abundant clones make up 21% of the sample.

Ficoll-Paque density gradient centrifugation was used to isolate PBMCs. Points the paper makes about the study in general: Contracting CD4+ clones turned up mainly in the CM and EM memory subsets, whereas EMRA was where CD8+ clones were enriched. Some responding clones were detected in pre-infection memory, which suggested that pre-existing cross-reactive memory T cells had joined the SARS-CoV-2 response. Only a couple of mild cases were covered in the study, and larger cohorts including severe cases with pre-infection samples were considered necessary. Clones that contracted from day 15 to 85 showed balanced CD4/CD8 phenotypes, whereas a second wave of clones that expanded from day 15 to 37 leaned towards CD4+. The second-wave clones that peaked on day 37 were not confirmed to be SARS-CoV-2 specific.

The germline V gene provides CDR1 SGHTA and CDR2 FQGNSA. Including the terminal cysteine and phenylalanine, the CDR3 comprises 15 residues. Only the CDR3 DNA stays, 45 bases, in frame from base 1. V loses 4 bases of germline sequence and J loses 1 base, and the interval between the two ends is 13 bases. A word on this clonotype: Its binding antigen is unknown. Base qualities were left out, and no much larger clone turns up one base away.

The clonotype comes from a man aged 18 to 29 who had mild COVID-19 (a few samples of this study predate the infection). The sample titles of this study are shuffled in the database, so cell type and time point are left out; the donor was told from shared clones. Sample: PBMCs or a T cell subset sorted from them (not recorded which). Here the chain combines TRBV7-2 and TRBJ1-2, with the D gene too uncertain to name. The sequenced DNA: TGTGCCAGCAGCTACAGTTCCTCTGATAACTATGGCTACACCTTC. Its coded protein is CASSYSSSDNYGYTF.